This T cell receptor beta chain was captured by sequencing in a study of T cells in Graves' hyperthyroidism and ophthalmopathy. TCR beta CDR3 regions were amplified from RNA. The HTBI primer set was used in a first-round RT-PCR of the TCR CDR3. Via MiXCR, TCRdb re-called the multiplex PCR reads, giving one row per CDR3 protein. The sample includes roughly 500,000 distinct CDR3 sequences, around 43% of them seen just once. This clonotype was sampled from an adult woman with Graves' disease, either hyperthyroidism or ophthalmopathy (not recorded which). Sequenced sample: peripheral blood or thyroid tissue (not recorded which).

The CDR3 is CASSPAGSTNEKLFF. CDR3 nucleotide sequence: TGCGCCAGCAGCCCAGCAGGGTCAACTAATGAAAAACTGTTTTTT. The V and J genes are TRBV5-1 and TRBJ1-4, with D possibly TRBD1 on 5 matching bases. Per germline, CDR1 SGHRS and CDR2 YFSETQ. V was clipped by 4 bases and J by 0 bases, with 10 bases between them. The CDR3 extends over 15 amino acids.